This TCR beta chain emerged from a study of T cells after yellow fever vaccination. This clonotype was seen only a few times. TCRdb re-called the 5' RACE reads through MiXCR, storing one row per CDR3 protein. The sample lists 450,000 to 550,000 distinct CDR3 sequences, 21% seen once, with about 16% in the top ten. The clonotype originates from a man between 18 and 35 years old who received the YFV17D yellow fever vaccine. This sample comprised PBMCs, obtained less than 25 days after the first yellow fever vaccination.

The CDR3 region has the DNA TGCGCCAGCAGCCAAATAGACAGGGGGAATGAAGCTTTCTTT. Encoded protein: CASSQIDRGNEAFF. The chain links TRBV4-3 to TRBJ1-1; TRBD1 agrees at 9 bases. The CDR3 extends over 14 amino acids. V was clipped by 2 bases and J by 7 bases; unmatched bases: 5. Germline V gene lookup returns CDR1 LGHNA and CDR2 YSLEER.